The rows below give T cell receptor beta chains drawn from one sample of a study of technical replicates of blood from a few donors. Some clones are missing from TCRdb's copy, which holds only in-frame ones; the method was immunoSEQ multiplex PCR. The sample shows roughly 80,000 clones, approximately 94% of them seen only once. The sequenced material came from T cells isolated from PBMCs. The receptors were sampled from a human donor in good health. CDR3s include the opening cysteine and the closing phenylalanine or tryptophan. A D gene is named only where the DNA matches it firmly. Clone size, where shown, is once, few, many, or a class for clones that have expanded.

V: TRBV7-2; size: NA; D: NA; J: TRBJ2-2; CDR3: CASRSGQRTGELFF; DNA: TGTGCCAGCAGGAGCGGGCAGAGGACCGGGGAGCTGTTTTTT
V: TRBV10-3; size: NA; D: TRBD1; J: TRBJ1-2; CDR3: CAVFSGTGAARGYTF; DNA: TGTGCCGTCTTCTCCGGGACAGGGGCGGCGAGGGGCTACACCTTC
V: TRBV10-2; size: once; D: TRBD1; J: TRBJ1-2; CDR3: CASNPGQGLYTF; DNA: TGCGCCAGCAATCCGGGACAGGGGTTGTACACCTTC
V: TRBV7-9; size: once; D: NA; J: TRBJ1-2; CDR3: CASSLDGRGGNGYTF; DNA: TGTGCCAGCAGCTTAGATGGCCGGGGAGGCAATGGCTACACCTTC
V: TRBV2; size: NA; D: TRBD1; J: TRBJ1-5; CDR3: CASTTGADQPQHF; DNA: TGTGCCAGCACGACAGGGGCAGATCAGCCCCAGCATTTT
V: TRBV30; size: NA; D: NA; J: TRBJ2-7; CDR3: CAWTPGPLGPYF; DNA: TGTGCCTGGACCCCGGGTCCCTTGGGGCCGTACTTC
V: TRBV27; size: NA; D: NA; J: TRBJ2-1; CDR3: CASTSWLASNEQFF; DNA: TGTGCCAGCACATCTTGGCTAGCGAGCAATGAGCAGTTCTTC
V: TRBV2; size: NA; D: NA; J: TRBJ1-1; CDR3: CASTRRENTEAFF; DNA: TGTGCCAGCACGAGGAGGGAGAACACTGAAGCTTTCTTT
V: TRBV7-9; size: NA; D: TRBD1; J: TRBJ1-1; CDR3: CASSPRDRGTEAFF; DNA: TGTGCCAGCAGCCCCCGGGACAGGGGGACTGAAGCTTTCTTT
V: TRBV5-8; size: NA; D: NA; J: TRBJ1-2; CDR3: CASSLDIQGYTF; DNA: TGTGCCAGCAGCTTGGATATACAGGGCTACACCTTC
V: TRBV5-6; size: NA; D: NA; J: TRBJ2-7; CDR3: CASSGGLGSYEQYF; DNA: TGTGCCAGCAGTGGAGGACTGGGCTCCTACGAGCAGTACTTC
V: TRBV6-5; size: NA; D: NA; J: TRBJ2-2; CDR3: CATFPSTGELFF; DNA: TGTGCCACCTTCCCTAGCACCGGGGAGCTGTTTTTT
V: TRBV7-3; size: NA; D: NA; J: TRBJ2-6; CDR3: CASGDGSGANVLTF; DNA: TGTGCCAGCGGAGACGGGTCCGGGGCCAACGTCCTGACTTTC
V: TRBV6-5; size: once; D: NA; J: TRBJ1-1; CDR3: CASSYVDSNTEAFF; DNA: TGTGCCAGCAGTTACGTGGACAGTAACACTGAAGCTTTCTTT
V: TRBV20-1; size: NA; D: NA; J: TRBJ2-2; CDR3: CSARVVGELFF; DNA: TGCAGTGCTAGAGTAGTCGGGGAGCTGTTTTTT
V: TRBV4-3; size: NA; D: NA; J: TRBJ2-1; CDR3: CASSQVLSDSEQFF; DNA: TGCGCCAGCAGCCAAGTACTAAGTGACAGTGAGCAGTTCTTC
V: TRBV15; size: NA; D: TRBD1; J: TRBJ2-5; CDR3: CATSSDREQETQYF; DNA: TGTGCCACCAGCAGTGACAGGGAACAAGAGACCCAGTACTTC
V: TRBV5-1; size: NA; D: TRBD1; J: TRBJ2-2; CDR3: CASREDRGANGELFF; DNA: TGCGCCAGCAGGGAAGACAGGGGAGCGAACGGGGAGCTGTTTTTT
V: TRBV10-3; size: NA; D: TRBD2; J: TRBJ2-5; CDR3: CAISERLAGEETQYF; DNA: TGTGCCATCAGTGAACGACTAGCGGGAGAAGAGACCCAGTACTTC
V: TRBV30; size: NA; D: TRBD1; J: TRBJ2-6; CDR3: CACENPGQDGANVLTF; DNA: TGTGCCTGCGAAAATCCGGGACAGGATGGGGCCAACGTCCTGACTTTC
V: TRBV7-2; size: few; D: TRBD1; J: TRBJ1-2; CDR3: CASSFQTGDFGYTF; DNA: TGTGCCAGCAGCTTCCAGACAGGGGATTTTGGCTACACCTTC
V: TRBV27; size: NA; D: NA; J: TRBJ2-2; CDR3: CASSLGHPNTGELFF; DNA: TGTGCCAGCAGTTTAGGACACCCAAACACCGGGGAGCTGTTTTTT
V: TRBV19; size: NA; D: NA; J: TRBJ2-3; CDR3: CASSIEDLTGIRTDTQYF; DNA: TGTGCCAGTAGTATTGAGGACCTTACCGGGATTCGCACAGATACGCAGTATTTT
V: TRBV4-2; size: NA; D: NA; J: TRBJ2-5; CDR3: CASSQVPEYQETQYF; DNA: TGTGCCAGCAGCCAAGTCCCGGAGTACCAAGAGACCCAGTACTTC
V: TRBV13; size: NA; D: NA; J: TRBJ1-5; CDR3: CASSLGGDQPQHF; DNA: TGTGCCAGCAGCTTAGGAGGAGATCAGCCCCAGCATTTT
V: TRBV4-2; size: NA; D: TRBD2; J: TRBJ2-1; CDR3: CASSGLAGVEQFF; DNA: TGTGCCAGCAGCGGACTAGCGGGAGTGGAGCAGTTCTTC
V: TRBV10-3; size: NA; D: NA; J: TRBJ2-3; CDR3: CAISLDSSTDTQYF; DNA: TGTGCCATCAGCCTGGACTCAAGCACAGATACGCAGTATTTT